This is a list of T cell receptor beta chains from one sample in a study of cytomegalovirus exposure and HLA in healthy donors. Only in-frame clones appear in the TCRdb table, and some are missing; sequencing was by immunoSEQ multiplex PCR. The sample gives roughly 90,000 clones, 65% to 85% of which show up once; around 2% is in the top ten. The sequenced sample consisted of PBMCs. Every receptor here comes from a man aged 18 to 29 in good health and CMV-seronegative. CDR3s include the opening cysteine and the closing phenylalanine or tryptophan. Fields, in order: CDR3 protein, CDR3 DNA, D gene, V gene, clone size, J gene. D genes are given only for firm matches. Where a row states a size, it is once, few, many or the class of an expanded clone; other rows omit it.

cdr3_aa: CASSFDRGDGNTIYF; cdr3_nt: TGCGCCAGCAGCTTTGACAGGGGCGATGGAAACACCATATATTTT; d_call: TRBD1; v_call: TRBV5-1; clone_size: -; j_call: TRBJ1-3
cdr3_aa: CASTDPSRGAYEQYF; cdr3_nt: TGTGCCAGCACCGATCCCTCGCGGGGCGCGTACGAGCAGTACTTC; d_call: -; v_call: TRBV11-1; clone_size: -; j_call: TRBJ2-7
cdr3_aa: CASSSGPGNTGELFF; cdr3_nt: TGTGCCAGCTCCTCCGGCCCGGGGAACACCGGGGAGCTGTTTTTT; d_call: -; v_call: TRBV18; clone_size: -; j_call: TRBJ2-2
cdr3_aa: CASSRSRQETYGYTF; cdr3_nt: TGCGCCAGCAGCCGATCTAGACAGGAGACCTATGGCTACACCTTC; d_call: -; v_call: TRBV5-1; clone_size: -; j_call: TRBJ1-2
cdr3_aa: CASCGTYSPLHF; cdr3_nt: TGTGCCAGCTGTGGGACTTATTCACCCCTCCACTTT; d_call: -; v_call: TRBV2; clone_size: once; j_call: TRBJ1-6
cdr3_aa: CASSFRVTDTQYF; cdr3_nt: TGTGCCAGCAGCTTCAGGGTCACAGATACGCAGTATTTT; d_call: -; v_call: TRBV7-9; clone_size: -; j_call: TRBJ2-3
cdr3_aa: CASSLESTGRAYEQYF; cdr3_nt: TGTGCCAGCAGCTTAGAATCGACAGGTCGGGCCTACGAGCAGTACTTC; d_call: -; v_call: TRBV7-6; clone_size: -; j_call: TRBJ2-7
cdr3_aa: CATGTRGEIGEAFF; cdr3_nt: TGTGCCACCGGGACAAGGGGAGAAATTGGTGAAGCTTTCTTT; d_call: -; v_call: TRBV7-9; clone_size: -; j_call: TRBJ1-1
cdr3_aa: CASSPRTNQETQYF; cdr3_nt: TGTGCCAGCAGCCCAAGGACAAACCAAGAGACCCAGTACTTC; d_call: -; v_call: TRBV5-4; clone_size: few; j_call: TRBJ2-5
cdr3_aa: CASRGLAGGADTQYF; cdr3_nt: TGTGCCAGCAGAGGACTAGCGGGGGGTGCAGATACGCAGTATTTT; d_call: TRBD2; v_call: TRBV6-4; clone_size: -; j_call: TRBJ2-3
cdr3_aa: CASSLVPSVGPYEQYF; cdr3_nt: TGTGCCAGCAGCTTAGTACCTAGCGTAGGGCCCTACGAGCAGTACTTC; d_call: -; v_call: TRBV11-2; clone_size: -; j_call: TRBJ2-7
cdr3_aa: CASSRTSGAPPDTQYF; cdr3_nt: TGTGCCAGCAGTCGGACTAGCGGGGCCCCCCCAGATACGCAGTATTTT; d_call: TRBD2; v_call: TRBV2; clone_size: -; j_call: TRBJ2-3
cdr3_aa: CASSLGSTEAFF; cdr3_nt: TGTGCCAGCAGCTTGGGGAGCACTGAAGCTTTCTTT; d_call: -; v_call: TRBV13; clone_size: -; j_call: TRBJ1-1
cdr3_aa: CASKVQGNTGELFF; cdr3_nt: TGCGCCAGCAAAGTACAGGGGAACACCGGGGAGCTGTTTTTT; d_call: -; v_call: TRBV5-1; clone_size: -; j_call: TRBJ2-2
cdr3_aa: CASSLSGAASTDTQYF; cdr3_nt: TGTGCCAGCAGCTTATCTGGAGCAGCTAGCACAGATACGCAGTATTTT; d_call: -; v_call: TRBV11-3; clone_size: few; j_call: TRBJ2-3
cdr3_aa: CASSPTRPGVSYEQYF; cdr3_nt: TGTGCCAGCAGCCCCACTCGGCCAGGCGTCTCCTACGAGCAGTACTTC; d_call: -; v_call: TRBV2; clone_size: few; j_call: TRBJ2-7
cdr3_aa: CASSWTGIKEKLFF; cdr3_nt: TGTGCCAGCAGCTGGACAGGGATTAAAGAAAAACTGTTTTTT; d_call: TRBD1; v_call: TRBV7-9; clone_size: -; j_call: TRBJ1-4
cdr3_aa: CAISWTGGNQPQHF; cdr3_nt: TGTGCCATCAGTTGGACAGGGGGAAATCAGCCCCAGCATTTT; d_call: TRBD1; v_call: TRBV10-3; clone_size: -; j_call: TRBJ1-5
cdr3_aa: CATSRDLAGGSTDTQYF; cdr3_nt: TGTGCCACCAGCAGAGATTTAGCGGGGGGCTCCACAGATACGCAGTATTTT; d_call: TRBD2; v_call: TRBV15; clone_size: -; j_call: TRBJ2-3
cdr3_aa: CASSVQRSYEQYF; cdr3_nt: TGCGCCAGCAGCGTTCAACGGTCCTACGAGCAGTACTTC; d_call: -; v_call: TRBV5-1; clone_size: -; j_call: TRBJ2-7
cdr3_aa: CASSQRLAGGPTYNEQFF; cdr3_nt: TGCGCCAGCAGCCAACGTCTAGCGGGGGGGCCAACCTACAATGAGCAGTTCTTC; d_call: TRBD2; v_call: TRBV4-1; clone_size: -; j_call: TRBJ2-1
cdr3_aa: CSVDRGKHGYTF; cdr3_nt: TGCAGCGTTGATCGGGGAAAGCATGGCTACACCTTC; d_call: -; v_call: TRBV29-1; clone_size: once; j_call: TRBJ1-2
cdr3_aa: CASSAFDRVNYGYTF; cdr3_nt: TGTGCCAGCAGTGCCTTTGACAGGGTAAACTATGGCTACACCTTC; d_call: TRBD1; v_call: TRBV28; clone_size: -; j_call: TRBJ1-2
cdr3_aa: CASSYSNRKETQYF; cdr3_nt: TGTGCCAGCAGTTACTCGAACAGAAAAGAGACCCAGTACTTC; d_call: -; v_call: TRBV6-5; clone_size: few; j_call: TRBJ2-5
cdr3_aa: CASKPQGPVETQYF; cdr3_nt: TGTGCCAGCAAGCCCCAGGGTCCGGTGGAGACCCAGTACTTC; d_call: -; v_call: TRBV6-6; clone_size: -; j_call: TRBJ2-5
cdr3_aa: CASSPARASYYGYTF; cdr3_nt: TGTGCCAGCTCACCAGCCAGGGCCTCCTACTATGGCTACACCTTC; d_call: -; v_call: TRBV18; clone_size: -; j_call: TRBJ1-2
cdr3_aa: CASSQIETSGGSYNEQFF; cdr3_nt: TGCGCCAGCAGCCAAATCGAGACTAGCGGGGGCTCCTACAATGAGCAGTTCTTC; d_call: TRBD2; v_call: TRBV4-1; clone_size: -; j_call: TRBJ2-1
cdr3_aa: CASSLREGGTGELFF; cdr3_nt: TGTGCCAGCAGCCTTCGGGAGGGCGGCACCGGGGAGCTGTTTTTT; d_call: TRBD2; v_call: TRBV7-9; clone_size: once; j_call: TRBJ2-2
cdr3_aa: CASSYSLVTEAFF; cdr3_nt: TGTGCCAGCAGTTACTCGTTAGTCACTGAAGCTTTCTTT; d_call: -; v_call: TRBV6-5; clone_size: -; j_call: TRBJ1-1
cdr3_aa: CASRSFGKESAYEQYF; cdr3_nt: TGTGCCAGCAGAAGCTTCGGGAAGGAGAGTGCCTACGAGCAGTACTTC; d_call: -; v_call: TRBV7-9; clone_size: -; j_call: TRBJ2-7
cdr3_aa: CASSLSGLAGGGYNEQFF; cdr3_nt: TGTGCCAGCAGTTTATCGGGACTAGCGGGGGGGGGCTACAATGAGCAGTTCTTC; d_call: TRBD2; v_call: TRBV27; clone_size: -; j_call: TRBJ2-1
cdr3_aa: CASSGYRGPLGNEQFF; cdr3_nt: TGTGCCAGCAGTGGTTACAGGGGGCCCCTTGGGAATGAGCAGTTCTTC; d_call: TRBD1; v_call: TRBV25-1; clone_size: -; j_call: TRBJ2-1
cdr3_aa: CASSVDPDYNEQFF; cdr3_nt: TGTGCCAGCAGCGTAGATCCAGACTACAATGAGCAGTTCTTC; d_call: -; v_call: TRBV9; clone_size: -; j_call: TRBJ2-1